The clone carrying this T cell receptor (beta chain) was counted at least ten times. What it binds is not known. Germline CDR1 SGHAT, CDR2 FQNNGV. The CDR3 runs to 14 residues. With 6 bases removed from V and 2 bases from J, the gap between germline ends came to 14 bases. The record originates from a study of T-cell reconstitution after alpha-beta-depleted transplantation in children. Preparation of the TCRbeta library used unique molecular identifiers. TCRdb re-derived calls from the PCR reads in MiXCR, one entry per CDR3 protein. The table includes roughly 200,000 distinct CDR3 sequences, roughly 10% detected once. Broader study findings: Where some patients showed high TCRbeta diversity at day 60, it came from recipient T cells and thymic progenitors that had survived.

This TCR derives from a child less than two years old with acute myeloid leukemia, due to receive a stem cell transplant. The sample in question was PBMCs, obtained before TCRalphabeta/CD19-depleted stem cell transplant. The chain employs TRBV11-2 and TRBJ2-7, with a possible D match to TRBD1 (5 bases). The CDR3 DNA sequence: TGTGCCAGCAGGTCTCTTCAGGGTACCTACGAGCAGTACTTC. Residues: CASRSLQGTYEQYF.